This TCR beta chain is drawn from a study of T cell responses to AZD1222 COVID-19 vaccine. A note on this clone: Its antigen is undetermined.

This table comes from immunoSEQ multiplex PCR, and its TCRdb copy is limited to in-frame clones, with some not included. The data show roughly 160,000 clones, with about 91% seen just once and 1.5% to 2% held by the top ten. The CDR3 spans 15 residues. V was shortened by 3 bases and J by 3 bases, with 12 bases between the two germline ends. Germline V lookup: CDR1 MDHEN, CDR2 SYDVKM. Notes on the study in general: Spike-specific TCR breadth and depth were elevated following two AZD1222 doses. Scientists sampled the repertoires only once the peak T cell response had passed.

Sequencing used peripheral blood, obtained on day 0 of AZD1222 vaccination. This receptor was taken from an adult in good health. This rearrangement joins TRBV28 to TRBJ1-5, with a weak D call TRBD1 (6 bases). CDR3 loop: CASSFGGGNNQPQHF. CDR3 sequence (DNA): TGTGCCAGCAGTTTCGGGGGGGGCAACAATCAGCCCCAGCATTTT.